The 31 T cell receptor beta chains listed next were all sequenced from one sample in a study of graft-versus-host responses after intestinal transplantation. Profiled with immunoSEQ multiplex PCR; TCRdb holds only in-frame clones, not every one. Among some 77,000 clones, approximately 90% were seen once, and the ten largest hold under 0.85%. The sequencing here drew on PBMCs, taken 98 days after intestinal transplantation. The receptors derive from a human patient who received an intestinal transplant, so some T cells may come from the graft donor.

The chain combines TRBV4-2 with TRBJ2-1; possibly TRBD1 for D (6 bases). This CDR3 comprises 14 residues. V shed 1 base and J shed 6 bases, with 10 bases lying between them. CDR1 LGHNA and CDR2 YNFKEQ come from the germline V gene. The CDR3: CASSQVEQGNEQFF. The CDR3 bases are TGTGCCAGCAGCCAAGTAGAACAGGGCAATGAGCAGTTCTTC.

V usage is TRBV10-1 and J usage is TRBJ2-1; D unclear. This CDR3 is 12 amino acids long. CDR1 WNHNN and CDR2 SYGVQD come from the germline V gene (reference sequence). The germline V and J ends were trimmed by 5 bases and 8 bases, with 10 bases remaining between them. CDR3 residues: CASSRVRDEQFF. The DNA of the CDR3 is TGCGCCAGCAGTCGAGTTAGGGATGAGCAGTTCTTC.

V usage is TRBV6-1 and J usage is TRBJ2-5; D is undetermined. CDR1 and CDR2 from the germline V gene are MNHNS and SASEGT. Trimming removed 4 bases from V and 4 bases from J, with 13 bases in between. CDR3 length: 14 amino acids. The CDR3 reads CASSVVSPRETQYF. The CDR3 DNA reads TGTGCCAGCAGTGTAGTCAGTCCACGAGAGACCCAGTACTTC.

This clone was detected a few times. Here the CDR3 reads CAISEGQGVWTF. CDR3 in DNA: TGTGCCATCAGTGAGGGACAGGGGGTCTGGACCTTC. The rearrangement links TRBV10-3 to TRBJ1-2, with TRBD1 identical over 10 bases. Per germline, CDR1 ENHRY and CDR2 SYGVKD. The CDR3 has 12 residues. The J segment lost 14 bases and the V segment lost 2 bases, leaving 5 bases of the junction unmatched.

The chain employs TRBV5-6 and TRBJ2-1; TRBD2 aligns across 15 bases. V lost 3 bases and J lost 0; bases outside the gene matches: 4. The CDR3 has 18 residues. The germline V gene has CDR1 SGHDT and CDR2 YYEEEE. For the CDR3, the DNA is TGTGCCAGCAGCTACGGACTAGCGGGAGGGTTCTCCTACAATGAGCAGTTCTTC. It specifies CASSYGLAGGFSYNEQFF.

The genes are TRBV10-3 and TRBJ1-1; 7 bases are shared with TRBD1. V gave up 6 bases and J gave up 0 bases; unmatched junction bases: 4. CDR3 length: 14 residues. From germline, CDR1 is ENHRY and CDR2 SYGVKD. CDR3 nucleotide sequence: TGTGCCATCAGCAGACAGGGAATGAACACTGAAGCTTTCTTT. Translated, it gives CAISRQGMNTEAFF.

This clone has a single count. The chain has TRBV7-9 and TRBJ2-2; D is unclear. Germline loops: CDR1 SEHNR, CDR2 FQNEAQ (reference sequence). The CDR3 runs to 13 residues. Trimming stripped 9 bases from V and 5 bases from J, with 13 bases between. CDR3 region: CASPFLDTGELFF. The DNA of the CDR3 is TGTGCCAGTCCCTTCCTTGATACCGGGGAGCTGTTTTTT.

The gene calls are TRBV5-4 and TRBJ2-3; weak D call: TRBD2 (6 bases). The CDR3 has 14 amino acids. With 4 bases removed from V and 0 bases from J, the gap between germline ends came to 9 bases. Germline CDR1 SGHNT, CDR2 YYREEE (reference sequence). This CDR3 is CASSSGPSTDTQYF. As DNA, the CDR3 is TGTGCCAGCAGCAGCGGGCCTAGCACAGATACGCAGTATTTT.

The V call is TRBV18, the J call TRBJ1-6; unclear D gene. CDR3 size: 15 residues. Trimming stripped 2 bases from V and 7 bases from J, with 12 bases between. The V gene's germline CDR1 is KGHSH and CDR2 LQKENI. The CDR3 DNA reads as TGTGCCAGCTCACCAAGTGGCGCGGAGAATTCACCCCTCCACTTT. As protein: CASSPSGAENSPLHF.

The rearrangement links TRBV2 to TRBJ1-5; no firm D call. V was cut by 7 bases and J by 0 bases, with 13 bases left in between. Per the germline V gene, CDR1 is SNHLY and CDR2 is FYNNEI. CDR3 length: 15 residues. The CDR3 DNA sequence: TGTGCCAGCACCATGGAGTACGTTAGCAATCAGCCCCAGCATTTT. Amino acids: CASTMEYVSNQPQHF.

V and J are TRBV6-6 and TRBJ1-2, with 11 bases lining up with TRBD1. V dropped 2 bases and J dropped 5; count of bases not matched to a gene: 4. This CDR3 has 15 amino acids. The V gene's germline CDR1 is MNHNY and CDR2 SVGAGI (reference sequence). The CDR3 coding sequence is TGTGCCAGCAGTTACGAAGGGACAGGGGGTTATGGCTACACCTTC. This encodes CASSYEGTGGYGYTF.

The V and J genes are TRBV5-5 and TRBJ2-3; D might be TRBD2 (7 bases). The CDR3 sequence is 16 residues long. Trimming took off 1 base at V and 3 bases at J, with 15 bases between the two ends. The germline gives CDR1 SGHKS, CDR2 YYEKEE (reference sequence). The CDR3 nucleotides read TGTGCCAGCAGCTTGACGTCGGGGGGCCGGACAGATACGCAGTATTTT. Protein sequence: CASSLTSGGRTDTQYF.

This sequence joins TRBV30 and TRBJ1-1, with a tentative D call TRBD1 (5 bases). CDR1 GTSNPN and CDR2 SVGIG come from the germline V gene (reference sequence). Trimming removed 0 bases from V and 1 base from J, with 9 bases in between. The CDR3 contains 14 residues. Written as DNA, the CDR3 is TGTGCCTGGAGTGTACAGGAGGGGAACACTGAAGCTTTCTTT. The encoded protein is CAWSVQEGNTEAFF.

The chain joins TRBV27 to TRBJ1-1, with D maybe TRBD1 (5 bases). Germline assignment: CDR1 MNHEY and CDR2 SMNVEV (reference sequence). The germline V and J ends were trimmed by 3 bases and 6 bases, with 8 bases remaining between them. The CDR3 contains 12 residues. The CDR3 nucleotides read TGTGCCAGCAGTTTCGGGGGGTCTGAAGCTTTCTTT. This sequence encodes CASSFGGSEAFF.

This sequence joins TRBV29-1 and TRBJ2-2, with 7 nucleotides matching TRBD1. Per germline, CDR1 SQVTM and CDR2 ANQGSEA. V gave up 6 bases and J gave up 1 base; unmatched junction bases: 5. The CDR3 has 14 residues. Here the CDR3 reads CSVGDRVNTGELFF. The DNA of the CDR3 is TGCAGCGTAGGAGACAGGGTGAACACCGGGGAGCTGTTTTTT.

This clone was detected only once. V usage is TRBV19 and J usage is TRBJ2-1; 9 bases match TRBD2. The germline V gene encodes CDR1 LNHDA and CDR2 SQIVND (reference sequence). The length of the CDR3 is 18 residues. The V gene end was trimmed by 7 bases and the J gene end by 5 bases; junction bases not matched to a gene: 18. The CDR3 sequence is CASTIGVRREGYHNEQFF. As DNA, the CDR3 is TGTGCCAGTACCATAGGGGTTCGGCGGGAGGGTTATCACAATGAGCAGTTCTTC. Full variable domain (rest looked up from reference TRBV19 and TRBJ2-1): DGGITQSPKYLFRKEGQNVTLSCEQNLNHDAMYWYRQDPGQGLRLIYYSQIVNDFQKGDIAEGYSVSREKKESFPLTVTSAQKNPTAFYLCASTIGVRREGYHNEQFFGPGTRLTVL.

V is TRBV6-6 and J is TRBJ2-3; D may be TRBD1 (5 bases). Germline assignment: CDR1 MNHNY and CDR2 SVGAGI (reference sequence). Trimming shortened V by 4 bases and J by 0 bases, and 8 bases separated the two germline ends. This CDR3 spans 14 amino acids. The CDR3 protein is CASSSTASTDTQYF. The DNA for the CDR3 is TGTGCCAGCAGTTCGACAGCTAGCACAGATACGCAGTATTTT.

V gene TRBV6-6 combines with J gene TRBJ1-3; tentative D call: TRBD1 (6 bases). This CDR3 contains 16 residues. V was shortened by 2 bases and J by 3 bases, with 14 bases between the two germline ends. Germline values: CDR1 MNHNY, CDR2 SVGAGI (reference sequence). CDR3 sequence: CASSYPTGRVGNTIYF. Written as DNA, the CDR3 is TGTGCCAGCAGTTACCCTACAGGGAGAGTTGGAAACACCATATATTTT.

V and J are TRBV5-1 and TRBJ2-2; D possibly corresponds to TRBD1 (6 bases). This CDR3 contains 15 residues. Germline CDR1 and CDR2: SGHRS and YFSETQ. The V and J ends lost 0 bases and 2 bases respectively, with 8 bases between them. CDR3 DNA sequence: TGCGCCAGCAGCTTGGGCAGGGGTAACACCGGGGAGCTGTTTTTT. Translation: CASSLGRGNTGELFF.

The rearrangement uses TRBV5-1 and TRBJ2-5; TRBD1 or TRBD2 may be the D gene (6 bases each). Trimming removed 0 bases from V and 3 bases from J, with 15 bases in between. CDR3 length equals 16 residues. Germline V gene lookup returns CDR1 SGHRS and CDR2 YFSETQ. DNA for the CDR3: TGCGCCAGCAGCTTGGCCAAGGGGGAGGTCGAAGAGACCCAGTACTTC. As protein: CASSLAKGEVEETQYF.

The CDR3 region has the DNA TGTGCCAGTAGCCGGGGCTCACGGTACAATGAGCAGTTCTTC. Its protein is CASSRGSRYNEQFF. The chain couples TRBV9 to TRBJ2-1, with D perhaps assigned TRBD1 or TRBD2 (5 bases each). The CDR3 contains 14 residues. The V end lost 8 bases, the J end lost 4 bases, and 16 bases lay between the germline ends. CDR1 is SGDLS and CDR2 is YYNGEE in the germline V gene.

The CDR3 sequence is CASSLIGANVLTF. For the CDR3, the DNA is TGTGCCAGCAGCTTAATAGGGGCCAACGTCCTGACTTTC. This sequence joins TRBV7-2 and TRBJ2-6; D uncertain. From germline, CDR1 is SGHTA and CDR2 FQGNSA. Trimming left V 2 bases short and J 4 bases short, with 3 bases between. This CDR3 is built from 13 residues.

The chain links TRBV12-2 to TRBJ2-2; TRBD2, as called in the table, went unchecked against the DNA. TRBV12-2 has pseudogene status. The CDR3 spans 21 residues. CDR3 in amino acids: CASRLVLAGERLPSLAGELFF. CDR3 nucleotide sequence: TGTGCAAGTCGCTTAGTATTAGCGGGGGAGAGACTACCTTCTCTGGCCGGGGAGCTGTTTTTT.

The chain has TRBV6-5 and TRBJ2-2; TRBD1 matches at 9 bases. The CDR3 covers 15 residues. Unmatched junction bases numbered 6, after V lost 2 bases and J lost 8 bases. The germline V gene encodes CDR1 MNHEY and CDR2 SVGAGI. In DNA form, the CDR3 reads TGTGCCAGCAGTTACACAGGGGGCGGTGGTGGGGAGCTGTTTTTT. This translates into CASSYTGGGGGELFF.

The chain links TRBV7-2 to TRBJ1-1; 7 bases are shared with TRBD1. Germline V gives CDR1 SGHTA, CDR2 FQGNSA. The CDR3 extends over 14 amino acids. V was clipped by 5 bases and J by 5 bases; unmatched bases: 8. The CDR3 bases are TGTGCCAGCAGCCGTTACAGGGGATCGACTGAAGCTTTCTTT. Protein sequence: CASSRYRGSTEAFF.

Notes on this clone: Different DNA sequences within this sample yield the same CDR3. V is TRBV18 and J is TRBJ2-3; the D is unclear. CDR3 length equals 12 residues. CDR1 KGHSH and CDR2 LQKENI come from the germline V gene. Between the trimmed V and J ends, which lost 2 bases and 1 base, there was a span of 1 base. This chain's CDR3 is CASSPGTDTQYF. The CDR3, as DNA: TGTGCCAGCTCACCAGGCACAGATACGCAGTATTTT.

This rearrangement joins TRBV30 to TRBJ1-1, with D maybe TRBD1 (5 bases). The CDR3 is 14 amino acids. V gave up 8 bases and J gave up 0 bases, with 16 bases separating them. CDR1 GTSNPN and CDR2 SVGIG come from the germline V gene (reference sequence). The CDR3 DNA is TGTGCCCCATTGGGGGGGGAAATGAACACTGAAGCTTTCTTT. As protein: CAPLGGEMNTEAFF.

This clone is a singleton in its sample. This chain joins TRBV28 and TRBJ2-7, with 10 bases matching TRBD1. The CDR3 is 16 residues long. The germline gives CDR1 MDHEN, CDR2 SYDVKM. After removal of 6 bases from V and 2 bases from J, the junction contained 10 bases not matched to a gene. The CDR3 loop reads CASSLTGTGETYEQYF. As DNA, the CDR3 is TGTGCCAGCAGCCTTACCGGGACAGGGGAAACCTACGAGCAGTACTTC.

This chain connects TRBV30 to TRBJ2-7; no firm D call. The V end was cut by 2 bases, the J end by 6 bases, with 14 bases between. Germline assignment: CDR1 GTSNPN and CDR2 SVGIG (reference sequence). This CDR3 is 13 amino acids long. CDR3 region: CAWSYGPVGEQYF. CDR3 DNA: TGTGCCTGGAGTTATGGCCCCGTGGGCGAGCAGTACTTC.

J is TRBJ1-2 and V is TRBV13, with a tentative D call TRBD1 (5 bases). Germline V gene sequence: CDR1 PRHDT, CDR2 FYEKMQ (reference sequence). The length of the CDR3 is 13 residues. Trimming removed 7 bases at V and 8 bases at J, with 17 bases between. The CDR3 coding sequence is TGTGCCAGCAATCATCAGCTGGGGGACGGCTACACCTTC. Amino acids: CASNHQLGDGYTF.

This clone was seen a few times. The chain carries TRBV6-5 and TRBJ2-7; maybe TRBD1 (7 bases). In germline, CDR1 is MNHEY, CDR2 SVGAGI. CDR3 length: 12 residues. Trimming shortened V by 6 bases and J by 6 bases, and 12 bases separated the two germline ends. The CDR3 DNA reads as TGTGCCAGCAGACGACAGGGAGGCGAGCAGTACTTC. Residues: CASRRQGGEQYF.